Listed here are 8 T cell receptor beta chains from one sample, sequenced in a study of siplizumab effects on memory and regulatory T cells. The assay was immunoSEQ multiplex PCR, and TCRdb's table has in-frame clones only and misses some. The table shows 100,000 to 110,000 clones, with around 92% occurring only once. Sequencing input: CD4+ T cells sorted from blood. The receptors come from a human donor in good health.

V and J are TRBV7-2 and TRBJ1-3; D is possibly TRBD1 (6 bases). Trimming removed 0 bases at V and 0 bases at J, with 21 bases between. Germline V gene sequence: CDR1 SGHTA, CDR2 FQGNSA. This CDR3 is 20 amino acids long. CDR3 sequence: CASSLAPPGPGEPSGNTIYF. In DNA form, the CDR3 reads TGTGCCAGCAGCTTAGCCCCCCCAGGCCCAGGGGAGCCCTCTGGAAACACCATATATTTT.

The rearrangement joins TRBV27 to TRBJ2-3, with 8 bases identical to TRBD1. This CDR3 is 14 amino acids long. Germline trimming cut 10 bases from V and 2 bases from J; bases unmatched to any gene: 8. Germline loops: CDR1 MNHEY, CDR2 SMNVEV (reference sequence). The CDR3 bases are TGTGCCAATTCCCCCAGGGGGCTCACAGATACGCAGTATTTT. Protein product: CANSPRGLTDTQYF.

V and J are TRBV11-2 and TRBJ1-2; maybe TRBD1 (5 bases). Germline V lookup: CDR1 SGHAT, CDR2 FQNNGV. V shed 5 bases and J shed 4 bases, with 14 bases lying between them. CDR3 size: 14 residues. The CDR3 nucleotides are TGTGCCAGCAGCCCGACGACAGACTTCTATGGCTACACCTTC. This translates into CASSPTTDFYGYTF.

The chain is built from TRBV7-2 and TRBJ1-5; D is unresolved. This CDR3 contains 15 residues. Per germline, CDR1 SGHTA and CDR2 FQGNSA. The V end was cut by 3 bases, the J end by 0 bases, with 9 bases between. The CDR3: CASSLQAGSNQPQHF. For the CDR3, the DNA is TGTGCCAGCAGCTTGCAAGCAGGTAGCAATCAGCCCCAGCATTTT.

The rearrangement joins TRBV4-3 to TRBJ1-3; tentative D call: TRBD1 (6 bases). V was pared by 0 bases and J by 2 bases, with 11 bases between. Germline loops: CDR1 LGHNA, CDR2 YSLEER. This CDR3 has 16 amino acids. The CDR3 nucleotides are TGCGCCAGCAGCCAAGATTCCGGGACAACTGGAAACACCATATATTTT. Its protein product is CASSQDSGTTGNTIYF.

This clone was recorded once. The rearrangement joins TRBV5-1 to TRBJ2-7, with TRBD2 matching 8 bases. This CDR3 has 16 amino acids. After removal of 4 bases from V and 1 base from J, the junction contained 10 bases not matched to a gene. CDR1 is SGHRS, CDR2 YFSETQ, per germline. The DNA for the CDR3 is TGCGCCAGCAGCCTATATTCCGCGGGGGGATCCTACGAGCAGTACTTC. Translation gives CASSLYSAGGSYEQYF.

The genes are TRBV6-5 and TRBJ2-7; weak D call: TRBD2 (6 bases). The germline V gene has CDR1 MNHEY and CDR2 SVGAGI. The CDR3 sequence is 13 residues long. The V end lost 6 bases, the J end lost 6 bases, and 15 bases lay between the germline ends. For the CDR3, the DNA is TGTGCCAGCAGACCGGGACTCCGTAGCGAGCAGTACTTC. Its translation: CASRPGLRSEQYF.

The rearrangement links TRBV7-6 to TRBJ1-1; 8 positions match TRBD1. Germline values: CDR1 SGHVS, CDR2 FNYEAQ. The CDR3 runs 15 residues. Unmatched junction bases numbered 11, after V lost 4 bases and J lost 7 bases. The CDR3 loop is CASSSADRVVVEAFF. CDR3 DNA: TGTGCCAGCAGCTCCGCGGACAGGGTAGTTGTTGAAGCTTTCTTT. The full variable domain, completed using reference TRBV7-6 and TRBJ1-1, is GAGVSQSPRYKVTKRGQDVALRCDPISGHVSLYWYRQALGQGPEFLTYFNYEAQQDKSGLPNDRFSAERPEGSISTLTIQRTEQRDSAMYRCASSSADRVVVEAFFGQGTRLTVV.